Listed below are T cell receptor beta chains from one sample, sequenced in a study of long-term antiretroviral therapy in people with HIV. The repertoire was sequenced with immunoSEQ multiplex PCR; TCRdb's copy has only in-frame clones and lacks some. Among roughly 20,000 clones listed, 86% were seen once. The sample consisted of unsorted PBMCs, taken 0.5 years after starting antiretroviral therapy. The receptor source for this set is a man aged 35 to 55 with HIV. Both conserved end residues are part of each CDR3. Fields, in order: J gene, clone size, D gene, V gene, CDR3 DNA, CDR3 protein. The D gene is left open where the match is weak. Size values are once, few and many counts, or a class for expanded clones, and some rows have none.

TRBJ2-7,-,TRBD2,TRBV5-1,TGCGCCAGCAGCTGGGGGGGTAGCGCGTCCTCCTACGAGCAGTACTTC,CASSWGGSASSYEQYF
TRBJ1-5,-,-,TRBV15,TGTGCCACCAGCAGCGGCTTTAACGGGCCCCAGCATTTT,CATSSGFNGPQHF
TRBJ1-1,few,-,TRBV2,TGTGCCAGCAGTGAGAGAACTGAAGCTTTCTTT,CASSERTEAFF
TRBJ2-3,-,TRBD2,TRBV4-2,TGTGCCAGCAGCCGAACCCGTAGCGGGGGGGTCACAGATACGCAGTATTTT,CASSRTRSGGVTDTQYF
TRBJ2-5,-,-,TRBV6-6,TGTGCCAGCAGTTACTCGGACCGGGGGTACCAAGAGACCCAGTACTTC,CASSYSDRGYQETQYF
TRBJ2-7,-,-,TRBV21-1,TGTGCCAGGGGCGGAAAGACAGGGCAGTACTTC,CARGGKTGQYF
TRBJ2-1,-,-,TRBV20-1,TGCAGTGCTAGGTCGGACAATGAGCAGTTCTTC,CSARSDNEQFF
TRBJ2-2,once,-,TRBV27,TGTGCCAGCAGTCCGCGGGACTCCTACACCGGGGAGCTGTTTTTT,CASSPRDSYTGELFF
TRBJ1-1,few,-,TRBV7-3,TGTGCCAGCAGCTTAAATCCCGGGGTACGCACTGAAGCTTTCTTT,CASSLNPGVRTEAFF
TRBJ2-3,-,TRBD1,TRBV5-1,TGCGCCAGCAGCTTGGGGGACAGGGGACCCCTTGGCACAGATACGCAGTATTTT,CASSLGDRGPLGTDTQYF
TRBJ2-6,-,-,TRBV6-5,TGTGCCAGCAGTGCTGTTGGATCTGGGGCCAACGTCCTGACTTTC,CASSAVGSGANVLTF
TRBJ2-5,-,TRBD2,TRBV6-6,TGTGCCAGCATCGATAGCGGGGGGGCTGGGACCCAGTACTTC,CASIDSGGAGTQYF
TRBJ2-2,-,TRBD1,TRBV2,TGTGCCAGCAGAAGGGACAGGGATAAGACCGGGGAGCTGTTTTTT,CASRRDRDKTGELFF
TRBJ1-2,-,-,TRBV6-6,TGTGCCAGCAGTTACGGGGCCAACTATGGCTACACCTTC,CASSYGANYGYTF
TRBJ1-5,-,-,TRBV18,TGTGCCAGCTCACCGGAGGGCAATCAGCCCCAGCATTTT,CASSPEGNQPQHF
TRBJ2-3,-,TRBD2,TRBV4-3,TGCGCCAGCAGCCAAACTAGCGGAAGCACAGATACGCAGTATTTT,CASSQTSGSTDTQYF
TRBJ2-5,-,-,TRBV14,TGTGCCAGCAGCCAAGCTTGGCGGACCCAAGAGACCCAGTACTTC,CASSQAWRTQETQYF
TRBJ2-3,once,TRBD2,TRBV6-6,TGTGCCACGGGAGCGGGGTTTAGCACAGATACGCAGTATTTT,CATGAGFSTDTQYF
TRBJ2-5,-,TRBD2,TRBV11-1,TGTGCCAGCAGCTTAGCCCTCATGGTGAATAGCGGGGGCGAGGAGACCCAGTACTTC,CASSLALMVNSGGEETQYF
TRBJ2-3,-,TRBD2,TRBV4-1,TGCGCCAGCAGCGGGGACGGGGGGGCCCGGGCTGGTACGCAGTATTTT,CASSGDGGARAGTQYF
TRBJ1-2,-,-,TRBV15,TGTGCCACCAGCAGAGATATCGGTGGTGGCTACACCTTC,CATSRDIGGGYTF
TRBJ2-3,-,-,TRBV6-5,TGTGCCAGCAGTTACTCCCAGGGGAGTCGGCCAGATACGCAGTATTTT,CASSYSQGSRPDTQYF
TRBJ2-7,-,-,TRBV5-8,TGTGCCAGCAGTATTCTGGGCCGAAACTCCTACGAGCAGTACTTC,CASSILGRNSYEQYF
TRBJ1-1,-,-,TRBV4-1,TGCGCCAGCAGCCAATCCGGGACCCTCGCAGAAGCTTTCTTT,CASSQSGTLAEAFF
TRBJ2-7,-,-,TRBV10-2,TGCGCCAGCAGTGAACCGTCCAGCTCCTACGAGCAGTACTTC,CASSEPSSSYEQYF
TRBJ1-6,-,-,TRBV18,TGTGCCAGCTCACCAATGCCGGCAGGGTGGAATTCACCCCTCCACTTT,CASSPMPAGWNSPLHF
TRBJ2-7,once,TRBD2,TRBV2,TGTGCCAGCAGTGTATGGTCTAGCGGGCCATCCTACGAGCAGTACTTC,CASSVWSSGPSYEQYF
TRBJ1-4,-,-,TRBV5-1,TGCGCCAGCAGCCCAAATGCTGGTAACCTTAATGAAAAACTGTTTTTT,CASSPNAGNLNEKLFF
TRBJ2-7,-,-,TRBV27,TGTGCCAGCAGCGGAGACAGTCCCCCGAACGGGCAGTACTTC,CASSGDSPPNGQYF
TRBJ2-3,-,-,TRBV28,TGTGCCAGCAGCACCTCACGTCGATGGGGGTTCTCTAGCACAGATACGCAGTATTTT,CASSTSRRWGFSSTDTQYF
TRBJ2-7,-,-,TRBV7-2,TGTGCCAGCAGCACGATACGGGGGTACGAGCAGTACTTC,CASSTIRGYEQYF
TRBJ2-2,-,-,TRBV7-8,TGTGCCAGCAGCCCCCGGGGCAGGGGAGTTGGCGGGGAGCTGTTTTTT,CASSPRGRGVGGELFF
TRBJ1-4,-,-,TRBV18,TGTGCCAGCTCACCAACCAGGCGGGGCGAAAAACTGTTTTTT,CASSPTRRGEKLFF
TRBJ1-5,-,-,TRBV4-1,TGCGCCAGCAGCCAAGAAGTTCGGGGGAACCAGCCCCAGCATTTT,CASSQEVRGNQPQHF
TRBJ1-1,-,-,TRBV6-1,TGTGCCAGCGACGAAGACACTGAAGCTTTCTTT,CASDEDTEAFF
TRBJ2-2,-,-,TRBV28,TGTGCCAGCAGTTTTCTCGGGGTGGACGGGGAGCTGTTTTTT,CASSFLGVDGELFF
TRBJ2-3,-,TRBD2,TRBV5-5,TGTGCCAGCAGCTTGGCCGGCGGGGGGGCCGGGGCAGATACGCAGTATTTT,CASSLAGGGAGADTQYF
TRBJ2-1,-,TRBD2,TRBV27,TGTGCCAGCAGTTTATACGCGGGGGGGCCTTGGAATGAGCAGTTCTTC,CASSLYAGGPWNEQFF
TRBJ2-7,-,-,TRBV4-1,TGCGCCAGCAGCCAAGAGGGGACCGTCGGCTACGAGCAGTACTTC,CASSQEGTVGYEQYF
TRBJ1-4,-,-,TRBV10-3,TGTGCCACCCAATATGCAACTAATGAAAAACTGTTTTTT,CATQYATNEKLFF
TRBJ1-2,-,TRBD1,TRBV27,TGTGCCAGCAGTTTTGTTCGGACAGGGGGTCGCTATGGCTACACCTTC,CASSFVRTGGRYGYTF
TRBJ2-7,-,TRBD2,TRBV7-9,TGTGCCAGCAGGACTAGCGGGAGCGACGAGCAGTACTTC,CASRTSGSDEQYF
TRBJ2-3,few,-,TRBV10-1,TGCGCCAGCAGTGAGTCGCGCGGGACCGGCACAGATACGCAGTATTTT,CASSESRGTGTDTQYF